This T cell receptor (beta chain) derives from a study of long-term antiretroviral therapy in people with HIV. Looking at the study overall: The earliest samples came from an era when ART typically awaited falling CD4 counts. Regarding the study as a whole: Dominance of pre-ART expanded clones persisted, fluctuating and often declining after ART. ART adherence, viral resistance and therapy changes went undocumented. The study found narrower CDR3 length ranges in HIV repertoires than in controls.

Assay version v3.0 of immunoSEQ was used, and it was run at survey level. Sequencing used immunoSEQ multiplex PCR; TCRdb keeps in-frame clones, though not all of them. Counted here are approximately 39,000 clones, 75% to 90% occurring once; the ten biggest clones make up around 5%. Trimming shortened V by 6 bases and J by 9 bases, and 21 bases separated the two germline ends. This CDR3 spans 14 amino acids. Germline loops: CDR1 LNHDA, CDR2 SQIVND (reference sequence). As for this clone: Its antigen is as yet unknown.

The clonotype was recovered from a man between 18 and 35 years old with HIV. This chain uses TRBV19 with TRBJ2-7; D could derive from TRBD1 or TRBD2 (5 bases each). The sample here was unsorted PBMCs, taken 1.5 years after starting antiretroviral therapy. CDR3 loop: CASSEIPRRGTQYF. DNA of the CDR3: TGTGCCAGTAGCGAAATCCCGCGGCGAGGGACGCAGTACTTC.